The T cell receptor (beta chain) under discussion was sequenced for a study of T cell clonality in common variable immunodeficiency. Whole-study findings and limits: CVID subjects showed higher TCRbeta clonality than healthy controls. CVID subjects shared fewer TCRbeta clones than healthy controls did. In common variable immunodeficiency, TCR beta chains reportedly carried fewer deletions and N-nucleotide insertions.

Trimming cost V 7 bases and J 0 bases, with 10 bases left between them. This CDR3 region has 14 residues. Germline assignment: CDR1 SNHLY and CDR2 FYNNEI. Some clones are missing from TCRdb's copy, which holds only in-frame ones; the method was immunoSEQ multiplex PCR. This sample shows 40,000 to 60,000 clones and no singletons; about 1.8% rests with the ten largest. This clone was detected only a few times. Its antigen is unidentified. The read stops 3 residues short of the end of the CDR3; the missing end is completed from the germline J gene. The chain couples TRBV2 to TRBJ1-5, with a tentative D call TRBD1 (5 bases). What was sequenced was peripheral blood mononuclear cells. This TCR came from a person aged 18 to 69 in good health. This CDR3 reads CASKRGDSNQPQHF. Incomplete CDR3 DNA: TGTGCCAGCAAGAGGGGCGATAGCAATCAGCCC. Full variable domain (missing parts from reference TRBV2 and TRBJ1-5): EPEVTQTPSHQVTQMGQEVILRCVPISNHLYFYWYRQILGQKVEFLVSFYNNEISEKSEIFDDQFSVERPDGSNFTLKIRSTKLEDSAMYFCASKRGDSNQPQHFGDGTRLSIL.